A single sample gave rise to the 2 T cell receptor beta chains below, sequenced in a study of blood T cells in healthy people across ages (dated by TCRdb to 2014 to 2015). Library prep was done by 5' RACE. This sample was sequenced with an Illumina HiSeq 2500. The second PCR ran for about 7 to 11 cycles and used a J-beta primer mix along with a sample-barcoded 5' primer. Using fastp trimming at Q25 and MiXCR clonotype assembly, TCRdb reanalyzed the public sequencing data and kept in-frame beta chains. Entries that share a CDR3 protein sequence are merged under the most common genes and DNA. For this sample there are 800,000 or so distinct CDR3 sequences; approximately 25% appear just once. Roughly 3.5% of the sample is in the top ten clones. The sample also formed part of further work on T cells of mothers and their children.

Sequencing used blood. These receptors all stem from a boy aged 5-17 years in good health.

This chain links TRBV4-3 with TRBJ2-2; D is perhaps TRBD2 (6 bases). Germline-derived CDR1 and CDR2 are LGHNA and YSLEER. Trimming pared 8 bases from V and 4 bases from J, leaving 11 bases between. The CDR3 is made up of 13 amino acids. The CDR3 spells CASQEGSTGELFF. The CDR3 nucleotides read TGCGCCAGCCAGGAGGGGAGCACCGGGGAGCTGTTTTTT.

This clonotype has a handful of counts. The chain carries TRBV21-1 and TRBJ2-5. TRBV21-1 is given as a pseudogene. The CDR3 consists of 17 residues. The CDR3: CASSKDADQIEQETQYF. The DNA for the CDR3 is TGTGCCAGCAGCAAAGACGCAGACCAAATAGAACAAGAGACCCAGTACTTC.